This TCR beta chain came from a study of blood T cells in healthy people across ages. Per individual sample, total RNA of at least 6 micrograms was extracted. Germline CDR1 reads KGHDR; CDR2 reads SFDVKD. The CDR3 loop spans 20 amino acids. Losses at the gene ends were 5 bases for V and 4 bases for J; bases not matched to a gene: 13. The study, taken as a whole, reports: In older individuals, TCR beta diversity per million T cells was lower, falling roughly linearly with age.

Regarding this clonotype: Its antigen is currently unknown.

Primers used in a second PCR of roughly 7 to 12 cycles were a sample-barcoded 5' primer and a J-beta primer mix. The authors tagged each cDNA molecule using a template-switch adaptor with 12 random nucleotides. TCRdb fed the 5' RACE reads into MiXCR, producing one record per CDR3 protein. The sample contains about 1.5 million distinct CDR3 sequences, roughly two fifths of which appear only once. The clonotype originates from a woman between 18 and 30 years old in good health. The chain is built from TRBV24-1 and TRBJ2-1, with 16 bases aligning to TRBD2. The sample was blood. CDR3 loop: CATSGRLGLAGGSGYNEQFF. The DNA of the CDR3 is TGTGCCACCAGTGGTCGCTTGGGACTAGCGGGAGGGAGCGGGTACAATGAGCAGTTCTTC.